These 30 T cell receptor beta chains originate from one sample sequenced in a study of blood T cell repertoires in COVID-19. Repertoires were generated with immunoSEQ multiplex PCR, while TCRdb's copy carries only in-frame clones and drops some. The sample lists approximately 100,000 clones; 81% were seen once. The sequencing sample was made of peripheral blood. The origin of the receptors is a human donor in a cohort sampled during active COVID-19.

The genes are TRBV4-3 and TRBJ2-1; 11 bases map to TRBD2. The trim removed 2 bases at V and 6 bases at J, leaving 3 bases unmatched. This CDR3 region has 15 residues. Germline V gene sequence: CDR1 LGHNA, CDR2 YSLEER. The CDR3 here is CASSQLSGRGNEQFF. As DNA, the CDR3 is TGCGCCAGCAGCCAACTTAGCGGGAGGGGCAATGAGCAGTTCTTC.

As to this clone: The junction and the germline gene differ at one end; a read error may be behind it. The rearrangement uses TRBV30 and TRBJ2-7; 14 nucleotides line up with TRBD2. Germline lookup yields CDR1 GTSNPN and CDR2 SVGIG (reference sequence). The CDR3 spans 17 residues. CDR3 DNA: TGTGCCTGGAGTGTAAAGCCGGGACTAGCGGGAGAACGCACGATAAACTTC. Amino acid sequence: CAWSVKPGLAGERTINF.

This chain joins TRBV28 and TRBJ2-7, with D tentatively TRBD2 (7 bases). Trimming shortened V by 2 bases and J by 6 bases, and 17 bases separated the two germline ends. CDR3 length: 15 residues. Per germline, CDR1 MDHEN and CDR2 SYDVKM. In DNA, the CDR3 is TGTGCCAGCAGTTTACACTCCGCGGGGGCCGTCGAGCAGTACTTC. It specifies CASSLHSAGAVEQYF.

This clone was counted a single time. The CDR3 region has the DNA TGTGCCAGCAGTTACGCAGACAGGGGAAGCAATCAGCCCCAGCATTTT. Its translation is CASSYADRGSNQPQHF. This chain uses TRBV6-2 or TRBV6-3 with TRBJ1-5; 8 nucleotides agree with TRBD1. V was pared by 2 bases and J by 1 base, with 4 bases of the junction left unmatched. This CDR3 is built from 16 residues. From germline, CDR1 is MNHEY and CDR2 SVGEGT.

The chain combines TRBV7-2 with TRBJ1-1, with a weak D call TRBD1 (5 bases). CDR3 length: 13 residues. In germline, CDR1 is SGHTA, CDR2 FQGNSA. V dropped 6 bases and J dropped 8 bases, with 16 bases sitting between them. CDR3 amino acids: CASSNTRAEEAFF. CDR3 bases: TGTGCCAGCAGTAACACCAGGGCAGAAGAAGCTTTCTTT.

V and J are TRBV7-9 and TRBJ1-2; 7 bases line up with TRBD1. The ends lost 2 bases at V and 5 bases at J; junction bases unmatched: 17. The CDR3 length is 18 residues. CDR1 is SEHNR and CDR2 is FQNEAQ in the germline V gene (reference sequence). CDR3 in amino acids: CASSLTRAGGKLSYGYTF. For the CDR3, the DNA is TGTGCCAGCAGCTTAACTCGGGCAGGGGGGAAGCTAAGTTATGGCTACACCTTC.

This sequence joins TRBV7-3 and TRBJ1-1, with 8 bases fitting TRBD1. After removal of 5 bases from V and 6 bases from J, the junction contained 8 bases not matched to a gene. The CDR3 length is 14 residues. CDR1 is SGHTA and CDR2 is FQGTGA in the germline V gene. The CDR3 sequence: CASSKDRVGAEAFF. CDR3 coding DNA: TGTGCCAGCAGCAAGGACAGGGTCGGCGCTGAAGCTTTCTTT.

This clone was detected once. The chain carries TRBV7-2 and TRBJ1-2, with D uncertain. The germline gives CDR1 SGHTA, CDR2 FQGNSA. The CDR3 has 14 amino acids. V lost 4 bases, J lost 2 bases, and 11 bases lay in between. The CDR3 loop is CASSSYVENYGYTF. As DNA, the CDR3 is TGTGCCAGCAGCTCCTACGTAGAAAACTATGGCTACACCTTC.

This chain connects TRBV25-1 to TRBJ2-3; 7 nucleotides line up with TRBD1. V gave up 7 bases and J gave up 4 bases; unmatched junction bases: 11. Germline V lookup: CDR1 MGHDK, CDR2 SYGVNS. The CDR3 consists of 15 residues. Here the CDR3 reads CASNQTGFGPDTQYF. CDR3 nucleotides: TGTGCCAGCAACCAGACAGGGTTCGGGCCAGATACGCAGTATTTT. Using reference TRBV25-1 and TRBJ2-3 for the parts outside the CDR3, the full variable domain is EADIYQTPRYLVIGTGKKITLECSQTMGHDKMYWYQQDPGMELHLIHYSYGVNSTEKGDLSSESTVSRIRTEHFPLTLESARPSHTSQYLCASNQTGFGPDTQYFGPGTRLTVL.

This clone has a single count. The V and J genes are TRBV19 and TRBJ2-7; 7 bases are shared with TRBD2. The CDR3 is 15 amino acids. With V trimmed by 2 bases and J by 2 bases, 6 bases remained unmatched. In germline, CDR1 is LNHDA, CDR2 SQIVND (reference sequence). The CDR3, as DNA: TGTGCCAGTAGTATATCGAGCGGGGTCACCTACGAGCAGTACTTC. This encodes CASSISSGVTYEQYF.

The chain recombines TRBV2 with TRBJ2-1; 10 positions agree with TRBD2. V was clipped by 9 bases and J by 5 bases; unmatched bases: 4. Germline CDR1 is SNHLY and CDR2 is FYNNEI. CDR3 length: 13 residues. The DNA of the CDR3 is TGTGCCAGGGAGCGGGAGGGGAACAATGAGCAGTTCTTC. Encoded protein: CAREREGNNEQFF.

This clone occurred a few times. This chain joins TRBV5-1 and TRBJ1-4; D gene uncertain. The CDR3 loop spans 13 amino acids. Germline CDR1 and CDR2: SGHRS and YFSETQ. The ends were cut back, 0 bases at V and 5 bases at J, with 5 bases in the middle. This chain's CDR3 is CASSLGQNEKLFF. In DNA, the CDR3 is TGCGCCAGCAGCTTGGGGCAGAATGAAAAACTGTTTTTT. Full variable domain (remainder filled in from reference TRBV5-1 and TRBJ1-4): KAGVTQTPRYLIKTRGQQVTLSCSPISGHRSVSWYQQTPGQGLQFLFEYFSETQRNKGNFPGRFSGRQFSNSRSEMNVSTLELGDSALYLCASSLGQNEKLFFGSGTQLSVL.

The chain has TRBV5-1 and TRBJ1-1; TRBD1 matches 8 bases. The CDR3 is made up of 15 amino acids. Germline trimming cut 0 bases from V and 4 bases from J; bases unmatched to any gene: 5. In germline, CDR1 is SGHRS, CDR2 YFSETQ. CDR3 in DNA: TGCGCCAGCAGCTTGGTCGGTACAGGGGGCACTGAAGCTTTCTTT. Translating it yields CASSLVGTGGTEAFF.

The CDR3: CASSRTSGRTGSYEQYF. The CDR3 DNA is TGTGCCAGCAGTCGGACTAGCGGGAGGACGGGCTCCTACGAGCAGTACTTC. The V call is TRBV27, the J call TRBJ2-7; 14 nucleotides line up with TRBD2. Per germline, CDR1 MNHEY and CDR2 SMNVEV (reference sequence). The CDR3 sequence is 17 residues long. The junction had 6 bases not matched to a gene; V was cut back by 5 bases and J by 0 bases.

The gene calls are TRBV5-1 and TRBJ1-5; the match to TRBD1 covers 8 bases. CDR1 SGHRS and CDR2 YFSETQ come from the germline V gene. The trim removed 1 base at V and 9 bases at J, leaving 6 bases unmatched. This CDR3 spans 14 amino acids. Here the CDR3 reads CASSLRQGIWPQHF. In DNA, the CDR3 is TGCGCCAGCAGCTTGCGACAGGGGATATGGCCCCAGCATTTT.

This chain connects TRBV18 to TRBJ1-3, with unresolved D. Germline V CDR1 and CDR2: KGHSH, LQKENI. The CDR3 runs 14 residues. The germline V and J ends were trimmed by 2 bases and 4 bases, with 9 bases remaining between them. CDR3 coding DNA: TGTGCCAGCTCACCAAGTCAGTTAGGAAACACCATATATTTT. Translation: CASSPSQLGNTIYF.

The chain uses TRBV19 and TRBJ2-3; TRBD2 aligns across 9 bases. In germline, CDR1 is LNHDA, CDR2 SQIVND (reference sequence). The CDR3 length is 14 residues. V lost 7 bases to trimming and J lost 4 bases; unmatched junction nucleotides: 6. The CDR3 reads CASTPAGGADTQYF. The CDR3, as DNA: TGTGCCAGTACCCCAGCGGGAGGCGCAGATACGCAGTATTTT.

The chain employs TRBV6-2 or TRBV6-3 and TRBJ1-1; 10 bases line up with TRBD1. Germline CDR1 MNHEY, CDR2 SVGEGT. The CDR3 extends over 18 amino acids. With V trimmed by 0 bases and J by 0 bases, 7 bases remained unmatched. CDR3 coding DNA: TGTGCCAGCAGTTACTCGAGGGACAGGGGCGGATTGAACACTGAAGCTTTCTTT. It codes for CASSYSRDRGGLNTEAFF.

The V gene is TRBV5-1, the J gene TRBJ2-1; 10 bases agree with TRBD1. Germline lookup yields CDR1 SGHRS and CDR2 YFSETQ. The CDR3 covers 14 residues. V dropped 4 bases and J dropped 5; count of bases not matched to a gene: 3. CDR3 coding DNA: TGCGCCAGCAGCCGGGACAGGGGAAACAATGAGCAGTTCTTC. Its translation: CASSRDRGNNEQFF.

The gene calls are TRBV6-2 or TRBV6-3 and TRBJ1-2; TRBD1 aligns across 7 bases. The CDR3 consists of 13 residues. With 4 bases clipped from V and 7 bases from J, the junction kept 6 bases outside the gene matches. In germline, CDR1 is MNHEY, CDR2 SVGEGT. The CDR3 nucleotides are TGTGCCAGCAGTTCTGACAGGGTTCGTGGCTACACCTTC. It translates to CASSSDRVRGYTF.

The genes are TRBV11-3 and TRBJ2-4, with D unresolved. The CDR3 has 13 residues. The V gene lost 6 bases and the J gene lost 6 bases, with 12 bases spanning the gap. Germline assignment: CDR1 SGHNT and CDR2 YENEEA. The CDR3 sequence is CASSPPGGNIQYF. The CDR3 DNA reads as TGTGCCAGCAGTCCCCCCGGCGGAAACATTCAGTACTTC.

The CDR3 spells CSVAGLAGVSYNEQFF. In DNA form, the CDR3 reads TGCAGCGTTGCGGGACTAGCGGGAGTGTCCTACAATGAGCAGTTCTTC. The chain carries TRBV29-1 and TRBJ2-1; TRBD2 agrees at 14 bases. The germline V gene has CDR1 SQVTM and CDR2 ANQGSEA. CDR3 length: 16 residues. Losses at the gene ends were 4 bases for V and 1 base for J; bases not matched to a gene: 3.

The rearrangement links TRBV28 to TRBJ1-2; TRBD1 agrees at 8 bases. The CDR3 runs to 15 residues. Germline CDR1 MDHEN, CDR2 SYDVKM. The J segment lost 8 bases and the V segment lost 6 bases, leaving 14 bases of the junction unmatched. In DNA form, the CDR3 reads TGTGCCAGCAGCCCTAGTAGGCAGGGGGCTGGAGGCTACACCTTC. Encoded protein: CASSPSRQGAGGYTF.

The rearrangement uses TRBV2 and TRBJ1-1; D not certain. The CDR3 is 14 residues long. CDR1 and CDR2 (germline): SNHLY, FYNNEI. The germline V and J ends were trimmed by 3 bases and 1 base, with 9 bases remaining between them. The CDR3 DNA follows: TGTGCCAGCAGTGACGTAGCGGAGAACACTGAAGCTTTCTTT. Protein sequence: CASSDVAENTEAFF.

The V and J genes are TRBV7-6 and TRBJ1-1; D gene ambiguous. CDR3 length: 14 amino acids. From germline, CDR1 is SGHVS and CDR2 FNYEAQ. V was clipped by 2 bases and J by 1 base, with 8 bases between them. The CDR3 sequence: CASSLNWANTEAFF. The CDR3 DNA reads as TGTGCCAGCAGCTTAAATTGGGCGAACACTGAAGCTTTCTTT.

This clone has only a few counts. The chain couples TRBV29-1 to TRBJ2-3; D gene ambiguous. From germline, CDR1 is SQVTM and CDR2 ANQGSEA. The germline V and J ends were trimmed by 3 bases and 2 bases, with 9 bases remaining between them. The CDR3 has 13 amino acids. The CDR3 DNA reads as TGCAGCGTTGAGGAGTCCCCCACAGATACGCAGTATTTT. It is translated as CSVEESPTDTQYF.

This chain connects TRBV28 to TRBJ2-3; 7 positions agree with TRBD1. V was pared by 10 bases and J by 1 base, with 14 bases of the junction left unmatched. The germline V gene encodes CDR1 MDHEN and CDR2 SYDVKM. The CDR3 loop spans 16 amino acids. CDR3 sequence (DNA): TGTGCCACCTCTACCTTACGGGGACAGCGCACAGATACGCAGTATTTT. Translated, it gives CATSTLRGQRTDTQYF.

The rearrangement uses TRBV4-2 and TRBJ2-7; TRBD1 agrees at 7 bases. V gave up 6 bases and J gave up 2 bases; unmatched junction bases: 4. Germline assignment: CDR1 LGHNA and CDR2 YNFKEQ. The CDR3 runs 13 residues. CDR3 amino acids: CASRGTATYEQYF. CDR3 DNA sequence: TGTGCCAGCAGGGGGACAGCTACCTACGAGCAGTACTTC.

J is TRBJ2-3 and V is TRBV27; 12 bases are a match to TRBD2. After removal of 6 bases from V and 7 bases from J, the junction contained 11 bases not matched to a gene. The CDR3 is made up of 16 amino acids. CDR1 and CDR2 from the germline V gene are MNHEY and SMNVEV (reference sequence). The CDR3 region has the DNA TGTGCCAGCAGCCTACTTGCTAGCGGGAGGGTGAATACGCAGTATTTT. Protein: CASSLLASGRVNTQYF.

On this clone: At the DNA level, this CDR3 is encoded by other sequences in the same sample as well. The chain's CDR3 is CSGGGGAGSDTQYF. The CDR3 bases are TGCAGCGGGGGGGGCGGGGCGGGGTCAGATACGCAGTATTTT. The gene calls are TRBV29-1 and TRBJ2-3; D may be TRBD2 (7 bases). The V end was cut by 7 bases, the J end by 4 bases, with 18 bases between. CDR1 and CDR2 (germline): SQVTM, ANQGSEA. The CDR3 spans 14 residues.